The clone carrying this T cell receptor beta chain appeared once. The data originate from a study of blood T cell repertoires in COVID-19. Study in general: Donors in the United States, Italy and Spain gave samples during acute or convalescent COVID-19. PBMCs, B-cell-depleted T cells, or T cells provided the cDNA or gDNA that made up the material.

There are 11 residues in the CDR3. The germline V gene has CDR1 KGHDR and CDR2 SFDVKD. Trimming cost V 8 bases and J 4 bases, with 8 bases left between them. In the study's own analysis: Reference gene primer amplification in the assay estimated nucleated cell counts. Data came from immunoSEQ multiplex PCR; TCRdb stores just in-frame clones and leaves some out. V and J calls and clone size are copied from that table; D and trimming were computed from the DNA. Of about 380,000 clones listed, 70% to 90% are singletons. The sequencing sample was made of PBMCs or T cells enriched from blood (not recorded which). V gene TRBV24-1 combines with J gene TRBJ2-7, with D perhaps TRBD2 (5 bases). This receptor was taken from a woman aged 18-29 years who had recovered from COVID-19. DNA for the CDR3: TGTGCCACCACCCCGGGGTACGAGCAGTACTTC. This sequence encodes CATTPGYEQYF.